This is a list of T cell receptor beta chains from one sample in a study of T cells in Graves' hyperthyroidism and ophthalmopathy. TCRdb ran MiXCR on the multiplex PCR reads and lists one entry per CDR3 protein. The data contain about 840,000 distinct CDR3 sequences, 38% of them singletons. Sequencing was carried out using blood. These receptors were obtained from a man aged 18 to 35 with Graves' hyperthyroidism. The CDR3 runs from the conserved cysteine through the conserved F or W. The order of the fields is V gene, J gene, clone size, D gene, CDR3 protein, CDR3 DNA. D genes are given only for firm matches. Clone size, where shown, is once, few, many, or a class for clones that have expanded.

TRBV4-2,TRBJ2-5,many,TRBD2,CASSQPGLAEETQYF,TGTGCCAGCAGCCAACCCGGACTAGCGGAAGAGACCCAGTACTTC
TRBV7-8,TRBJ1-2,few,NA,CASSLDSGVGYTF,TGTGCCAGCAGCTTAGATTCGGGGGTTGGCTACACCTTC
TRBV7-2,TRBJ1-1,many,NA,CASSLEGVEAFF,TGTGCCAGCAGCTTAGAGGGGGTGGAAGCTTTCTTT
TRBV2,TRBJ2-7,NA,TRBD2,CASKLAGGYSYEQYF,TGTGCCAGCAAACTAGCGGGGGGCTACTCCTACGAGCAGTACTTC
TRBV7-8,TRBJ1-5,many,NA,CASSLLLRNQPQHF,TGTGCCAGCAGCTTACTGCTACGGAATCAGCCCCAGCATTTT
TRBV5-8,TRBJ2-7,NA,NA,CASSYVNSYEQYF,TGTGCCAGCAGCTATGTTAACTCCTACGAGCAGTACTTC
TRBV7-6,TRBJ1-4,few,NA,CASSQFTADNQLFF,TGCGCCAGCAGCCAATTCACGGCGGATAACCAACTGTTTTTT
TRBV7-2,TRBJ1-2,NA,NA,CASSLGPGSGYTF,TGTGCCAGCAGCTTAGGCCCGGGCTCTGGCTACACCTTC
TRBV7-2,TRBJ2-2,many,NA,CASSFQRLNGELFF,TGTGCCAGCAGCTTCCAGCGTCTTAACGGGGAGCTGTTTTTT
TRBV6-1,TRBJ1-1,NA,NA,CASSDSIEAFF,TGTGCCAGCAGCGACAGTATTGAAGCTTTCTTT
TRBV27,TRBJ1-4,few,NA,CASSLGRAGEKLFF,TGTGCCAGCAGTTTAGGACGGGCGGGGGAAAAACTGTTTTTT
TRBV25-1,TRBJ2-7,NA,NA,CASRTGQGEQYF,TGTGCCAGCAGGACAGGCCAGGGGGAGCAGTACTTC
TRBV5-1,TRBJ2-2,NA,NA,CASSLAWGYTGELFF,TGCGCCAGCAGCTTGGCCTGGGGATACACCGGGGAGCTGTTTTTT
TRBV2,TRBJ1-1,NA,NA,CASSLRQNTEAIF,TGTGCCAGCAGCTTACGCCAGAACACTGAAGCTATCTTT
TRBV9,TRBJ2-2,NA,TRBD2,CASSFRERGGTGELFF,TGTGCCAGCAGCTTCCGCGAGCGGGGAGGTACCGGGGAGCTGTTTTTT
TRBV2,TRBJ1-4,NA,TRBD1,CASSDAGQELHEKLFF,TGTGCCAGCAGTGATGCGGGACAGGAGTTACATGAAAAACTGTTTTTT
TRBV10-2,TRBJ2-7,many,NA,CASSEPQGSWEQYF,TGCGCCAGCAGTGAGCCGCAGGGATCTTGGGAGCAGTACTTC
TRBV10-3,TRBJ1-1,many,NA,CAISESSQGFLAFF,TGTGCCATCAGTGAGAGCAGTCAGGGGTTTTTGGCTTTCTTT
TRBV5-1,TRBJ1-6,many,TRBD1,CASSADDRGNSPLHF,TGCGCCAGCAGCGCGGACGACAGGGGGAATTCACCCCTCCACTTT
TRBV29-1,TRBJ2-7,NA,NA,CSSSGEGSYEQYF,TGCAGCTCCTCCGGGGAAGGGTCCTACGAGCAGTACTTC
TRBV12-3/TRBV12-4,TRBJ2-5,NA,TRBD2,CASRQTRGGGGETQYF,TGTGCCAGCAGACAGACGCGGGGGGGCGGCGGAGAGACCCAGTACTTC
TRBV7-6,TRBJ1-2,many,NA,CASSTRPLWTDGYTF,TGTGCCAGCAGCACTAGGCCGCTCTGGACCGATGGCTACACCTTC
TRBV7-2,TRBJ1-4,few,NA,CASSLNGVNEKLFF,TGTGCCAGCAGCCTCAACGGGGTTAATGAAAAACTGTTTTTT
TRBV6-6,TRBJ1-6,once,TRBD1,CASSDSGQGYSPLHF,TGTGCCAGCAGCGACAGCGGACAGGGGTATTCACCCCTCCACTTT
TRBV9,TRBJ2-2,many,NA,CASTGPPHHGELFF,TGTGCCAGCACTGGCCCCCCGCACCACGGGGAGCTGTTTTTT
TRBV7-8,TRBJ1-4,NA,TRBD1,CASSARGQKLFF,TGTGCCAGCAGCGCGAGGGGGCAAAAACTGTTTTTT
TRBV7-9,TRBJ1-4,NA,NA,CASSTTGGEKLFF,TGTGCCAGCAGCACGACAGGTGGCGAAAAACTGTTTTTT
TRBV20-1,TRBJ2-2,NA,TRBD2,CSAIGTSGGRTGELFF,TGCAGTGCTATCGGGACTAGCGGGGGGCGGACCGGGGAGCTGTTTTTT
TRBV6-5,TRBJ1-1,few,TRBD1,CASSVYGQAEAFF,TGTGCCAGCAGTGTCTATGGACAGGCGGAAGCTTTCTTT
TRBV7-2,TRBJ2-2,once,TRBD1,CASSPQGSHTGELFF,TGTGCCAGCAGCCCACAGGGGTCGCACACCGGGGAGCTGTTTTTT
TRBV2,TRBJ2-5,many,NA,CASSRQVVETQYF,TGTGCCAGCAGTCGACAGGTGGTGGAGACCCAGTACTTC
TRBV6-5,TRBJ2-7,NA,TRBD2,CASRGRTSASYEQYF,TGTGCCAGCAGGGGAAGGACTAGCGCTTCCTACGAGCAGTACTTC
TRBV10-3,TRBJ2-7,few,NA,CASSPGVSIDEQYF,TGTGCCAGCAGCCCCGGGGTGTCTATCGACGAGCAGTACTTC
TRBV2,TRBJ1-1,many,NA,CASGGQGNTEAFF,TGTGCCAGCGGGGGCCAGGGAAACACTGAAGCTTTCTTT
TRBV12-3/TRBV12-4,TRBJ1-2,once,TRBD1,CASSLIAGTGTFYGYTF,TGTGCCAGCAGTCTGATTGCCGGGACAGGAACCTTCTATGGCTACACCTTC
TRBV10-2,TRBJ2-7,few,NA,CASSPPGERSEQYF,TGTGCCAGCAGTCCCCCGGGGGAGAGGAGCGAGCAGTACTTC
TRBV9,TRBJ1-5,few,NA,CASSVGTDRNQPQHF,TGTGCCAGCAGCGTCGGAACAGATCGCAATCAGCCCCAGCATTTT
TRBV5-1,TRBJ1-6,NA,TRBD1,CASRLDRVDSPLHF,TGCGCCAGCCGCTTGGACAGGGTGGATTCACCCCTCCACTTT
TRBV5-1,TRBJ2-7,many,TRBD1,CASSLTGQGGYEQYF,TGCGCCAGCAGCTTAACCGGACAGGGCGGATACGAGCAGTACTTC
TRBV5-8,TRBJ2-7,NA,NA,CASSLGGGDSYEQYF,TGTGCCAGCAGCTTGGGCGGAGGAGACTCCTACGAGCAGTACTTC
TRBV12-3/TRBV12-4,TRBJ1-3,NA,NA,CASTGTFGNTIYF,TGTGCCAGCACTGGGACATTTGGAAACACCATATATTTT
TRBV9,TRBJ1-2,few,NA,CASRHPRAHVSNYGYTF,TGTGCCAGCAGGCACCCTCGGGCCCACGTATCTAACTATGGCTACACCTTC
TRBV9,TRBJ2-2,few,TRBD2,CASSVEAGGTGELFF,TGTGCCAGCAGCGTAGAAGCGGGAGGCACCGGGGAGCTGTTTTTT
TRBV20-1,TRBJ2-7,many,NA,CSGEGEGYEQYF,TGCAGTGGGGAGGGGGAGGGGTACGAGCAGTACTTC
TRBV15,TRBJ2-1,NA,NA,CATNNPQGLGIDEQFF,TGTGCCACCAACAACCCCCAGGGGCTTGGTATCGATGAGCAGTTCTTC